These 17 T cell receptor beta chains share one sample of origin, sequenced in a study of T cell repertoires in cytomegalovirus infection. TCRdb reprocessed the reads via MiXCR and lists one record per CDR3 protein. The data contain more than 200,000 distinct CDR3 sequences, less than 9.5% of them singletons. The sample was PBMCs. These receptors came from a human donor in good health (CMV status not recorded). Some clones in this sample may be carry-over from other donors' samples.

V and J are TRBV6-2 or TRBV6-3 and TRBJ1-2; D uncertain. V lost 4 bases to trimming and J lost 3 bases, with 6 bases between them. CDR1 MNHEY and CDR2 SVGEGT come from the germline V gene. CDR3 size: 12 residues. The chain's CDR3 is CASSWVYYGYTF. The CDR3 DNA follows: TGTGCCAGCAGTTGGGTCTACTATGGCTACACCTTC.

This clonotype came up many times. The V and J genes are TRBV7-2 and TRBJ1-5, with TRBD1 identical over 8 bases. The CDR3 consists of 14 residues. V dropped 5 bases and J dropped 9; count of bases not matched to a gene: 9. Germline-derived CDR1 and CDR2 are SGHTA and FQGNSA. The CDR3 region has the DNA TGTGCCAGCAGCACCCGGGACAGGATGGTGCCCCAGCATTTT. It specifies CASSTRDRMVPQHF.

The chain employs TRBV20-1 and TRBJ1-1; D gene unclear. V dropped 0 bases and J dropped 6 bases, with 11 bases sitting between them. This CDR3 region has 13 residues. The germline V gene encodes CDR1 DFQATT and CDR2 SNEGSKA (reference sequence). The CDR3 is CSAREGRWAEAFF. In DNA form, the CDR3 reads TGCAGTGCTAGAGAGGGCAGGTGGGCTGAAGCTTTCTTT.

This chain links TRBV6-6 with TRBJ1-5; D call uncertain. Germline V CDR1 and CDR2: MNHNY, SVGAGI (reference sequence). Trimming removed 8 bases at V and 6 bases at J, with 20 bases between. This CDR3 comprises 15 residues. The CDR3 loop reads CASSQSAANGQPQHF. CDR3 sequence (DNA): TGTGCCAGCTCCCAATCGGCAGCTAACGGTCAGCCCCAGCATTTT.

This clonotype showed up just a few times. The chain recombines TRBV20-1 with TRBJ1-1, with TRBD1 as a possible D gene (5 bases). The V gene lost 0 bases and the J gene lost 1 base, with 12 bases spanning the gap. CDR3 length: 15 amino acids. Germline CDR1 DFQATT, CDR2 SNEGSKA (reference sequence). For the CDR3, the DNA is TGCAGTGCTAGAGATCAGGGACGGGGGAACACTGAAGCTTTCTTT. Protein product: CSARDQGRGNTEAFF.

Only a few counts were recorded for this clonotype. V usage is TRBV6-2 or TRBV6-3 and J usage is TRBJ2-7, with D unresolved. This CDR3 has 11 amino acids. Germline V gene lookup returns CDR1 MNHEY and CDR2 SVGEGT. V lost 4 bases and J 3 bases, leaving 4 bases between the germline ends. CDR3 residues: CASSWVYEQYF. The CDR3 nucleotides read TGTGCCAGCAGTTGGGTCTACGAGCAGTACTTC.

The table lists this clonotype with many counts. The chain joins TRBV20-1 to TRBJ1-5; maybe TRBD1 (6 bases). Germline CDR1 is DFQATT and CDR2 is SNEGSKA (reference sequence). The CDR3 length is 14 residues. Trimming pared 3 bases from V and 1 base from J, leaving 10 bases between. The DNA for the CDR3 is TGCAGTGCTAGGGACAGTTGGAGCAATCAGCCCCAGCATTTT. This translates into CSARDSWSNQPQHF.

This clonotype has a count of ten or more. This chain links TRBV7-2 with TRBJ2-1; D is unresolved. Germline V gene lookup returns CDR1 SGHTA and CDR2 FQGNSA. The CDR3 runs 16 residues. V gave up 5 bases and J gave up 6 bases, with 20 bases separating them. The CDR3 DNA follows: TGTGCCAGCAGCACCCTAGGAGTCAACCTAGGCAATGAGCAGTTCTTC. Its protein is CASSTLGVNLGNEQFF.

This clonotype was observed many times. V is TRBV6-5 and J is TRBJ2-3; possibly TRBD1 or TRBD2 for D (5 bases each). Per germline, CDR1 MNHEY and CDR2 SVGAGI. Trimming took 7 bases from V and 0 from J, leaving 23 bases between them. The length of the CDR3 is 18 residues. The CDR3 nucleotides read TGTGCCAGCAAGCGGTTTGGGGCTCGGGTCATGAGCACAGATACGCAGTATTTT. Translating gives CASKRFGARVMSTDTQYF.

This clonotype came up many times. The V gene is TRBV7-2, the J gene TRBJ2-7, with TRBD2 matching over 7 bases. The CDR3 contains 14 residues. CDR1 SGHTA and CDR2 FQGNSA come from the germline V gene. Trimming took 3 bases from V and 6 from J; bases not matched to a gene: 8. In DNA, the CDR3 is TGTGCCAGCAGCTTCCAGGCGGGGGACGCCGAGCAGTACTTC. It specifies CASSFQAGDAEQYF.

V is TRBV19 and J is TRBJ1-1; D unresolved. The length of the CDR3 is 13 residues. Trimming took off 1 base at V and 7 bases at J, with 10 bases between the two ends. Looked up from germline, CDR1 is LNHDA and CDR2 is SQIVND (reference sequence). Written as DNA, the CDR3 is TGTGCCAGTAGTATAGGAAGACAAGGTGAAGCTTTCTTT. It yields the protein CASSIGRQGEAFF.

The table lists this clonotype with many counts. The chain employs TRBV7-9 and TRBJ2-5; weak D call: TRBD1 (6 bases). The germline gives CDR1 SEHNR, CDR2 FQNEAQ (reference sequence). There are 14 residues in the CDR3. Trimming left V 4 bases short and J 2 bases short, with 11 bases between. In nucleotides, the CDR3 is TGTGCCAGCAGCTCCCAGGGGCGGCAAGAGACCCAGTACTTC. It codes for CASSSQGRQETQYF.

The sample holds a few counts of this clonotype. The chain is built from TRBV19 and TRBJ1-1; 7 bases fit TRBD1. Unmatched junction bases numbered 8, after V lost 3 bases and J lost 1 base. Germline lookup yields CDR1 LNHDA and CDR2 SQIVND (reference sequence). The CDR3 totals 16 residues. The CDR3 sequence is CASSIWLQGSNTEAFF. CDR3 coding DNA: TGTGCCAGTAGTATCTGGCTACAGGGGTCGAACACTGAAGCTTTCTTT.

This clonotype was observed at least ten times. The chain carries TRBV12-3 or TRBV12-4 and TRBJ2-2; possibly TRBD2 for D (5 bases). This CDR3 has 16 residues. Deletions cut 3 bases from V and 1 base from J, with 12 bases between. For the CDR3, the DNA is TGTGCCAGCAGTTTCGGAGCGGCCGTGAACACCGGGGAGCTGTTTTTT. This sequence encodes CASSFGAAVNTGELFF.

V usage is TRBV28 and J usage is TRBJ2-7; possibly TRBD1 for D (6 bases). V was shortened by 8 bases and J by 7 bases, with 21 bases between the two germline ends. The germline V gene has CDR1 MDHEN and CDR2 SYDVKM. CDR3 length: 14 residues. The CDR3 DNA reads TGTGCCAGCGGGGTTGAGCTGGGGGCGGGTGAGCAGTACTTC. Protein product: CASGVELGAGEQYF.

This clonotype was seen many times. The rearrangement links TRBV7-2 to TRBJ1-5; D possibly corresponds to TRBD1 (5 bases). Between the trimmed V and J ends, which lost 5 bases and 6 bases, there was a span of 11 bases. The CDR3 is made up of 13 amino acids. CDR1 is SGHTA, CDR2 FQGNSA, per germline. This chain's CDR3 is CASSPGTGQPQHF. The CDR3 coding sequence is TGTGCCAGCAGCCCGGGGACCGGTCAGCCCCAGCATTTT.

This clonotype was seen ten or more times. The V call is TRBV25-1, the J call TRBJ2-7; 14 positions match TRBD2. This CDR3 region has 18 residues. Trimming removed 4 bases from V and 3 bases from J; junction bases left unmatched: 11. The germline V gene has CDR1 MGHDK and CDR2 SYGVNS. This CDR3 reads CASSGQLGLAGDFYEQYF. In DNA form, the CDR3 reads TGTGCCAGCAGTGGTCAACTGGGACTAGCGGGAGATTTCTACGAGCAGTACTTC.